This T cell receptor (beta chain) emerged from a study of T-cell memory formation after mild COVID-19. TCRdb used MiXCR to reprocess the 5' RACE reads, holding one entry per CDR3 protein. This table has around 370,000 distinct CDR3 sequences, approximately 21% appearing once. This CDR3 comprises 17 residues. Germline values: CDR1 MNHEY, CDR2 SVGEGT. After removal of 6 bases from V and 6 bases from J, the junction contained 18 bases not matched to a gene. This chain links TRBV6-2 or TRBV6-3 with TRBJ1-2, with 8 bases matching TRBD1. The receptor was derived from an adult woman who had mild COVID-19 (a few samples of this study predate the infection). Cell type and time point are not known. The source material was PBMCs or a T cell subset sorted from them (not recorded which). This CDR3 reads CASSQRADRAIKDGYTF. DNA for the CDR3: TGTGCCAGCAGCCAACGCGCGGACAGGGCGATAAAGGATGGCTACACCTTC.